These T cell receptor beta chains were read from a single sample in a study of blood T cell repertoires in COVID-19. Libraries were prepared by immunoSEQ multiplex PCR; TCRdb keeps only in-frame clonotypes and omits some of them. The table includes about 170,000 clones, approximately 80% detected once. Sequencing was performed on peripheral blood. The origin of the receptors is a woman of 80 years or more with acute or convalescent COVID-19. CDR3s include the opening cysteine and the closing phenylalanine or tryptophan. A D gene is named only where the DNA matches it firmly. Size is omitted from some rows. Given values are once, few, many or a class for expanded clones.

clone_size	v_call	d_call	j_call	cdr3_nt	cdr3_aa
many	TRBV7-8	TRBD2	TRBJ2-2	TGTGCCAGCAGCGTGGTGGGAGGGCCCGGCACCGGGGAGCTGTTTTTT	CASSVVGGPGTGELFF
.	TRBV29-1	.	TRBJ2-3	TGCAGCGTTGAGGTAGCGGGCACAGATACGCAGTATTTT	CSVEVAGTDTQYF
.	TRBV2	TRBD1	TRBJ2-6	TGTGCCAGCAGTTTAGGGACAGCTGGGGCCAACGTCCTGACTTTC	CASSLGTAGANVLTF
.	TRBV7-9	.	TRBJ1-1	TGTGCCAGCAGCTTAGTGTGGCAGGGGCCGAACACTGAAGCTTTCTTT	CASSLVWQGPNTEAFF
.	TRBV4-1	.	TRBJ2-1	TGCGCCAGCAGCCAAGAATCAGGGACTCCCGCCGATGAGCAGTTCTTC	CASSQESGTPADEQFF
.	TRBV29-1	.	TRBJ1-2	TGCAGCGTTGTCGACAGCAGTTATGGCTACACCTTC	CSVVDSSYGYTF
.	TRBV4-1	TRBD1	TRBJ1-2	TGCGCCAGCAGCCAAGACCGGGACAGGGGGCATGGCTACACCTTC	CASSQDRDRGHGYTF
.	TRBV7-9	.	TRBJ2-2	TGTGCCAGCAGCTTAGACGGGGCCGGGGAGCTGTTTTTT	CASSLDGAGELFF
.	TRBV2	TRBD2	TRBJ2-7	TGTGCCAGCAGTGAAGGTTCCTGGGGAGCGGGAAGAGCCTACGAGCAGTACTTC	CASSEGSWGAGRAYEQYF
once	TRBV6-5	TRBD2	TRBJ2-7	TGTGCCAGTGGGACTAGCGGGAGGAGCTCCTACGAGCAGTACTTC	CASGTSGRSSYEQYF
few	TRBV20-1	TRBD1	TRBJ2-2	TGCAGTGCTAGTGGGACAGGGGGCGACTCCGGGGAGCTGTTTTTT	CSASGTGGDSGELFF
.	TRBV10-1	TRBD1	TRBJ2-1	TGCGCCAGCATAACTACAGGGGGCCCCTACAATGAGCAGTTCTTC	CASITTGGPYNEQFF
.	TRBV28	TRBD1	TRBJ2-6	TGTGCCAGCAGACGGGACAGCTCTGGGGCCAACGTCCTGACTTTC	CASRRDSSGANVLTF
.	TRBV19	.	TRBJ1-1	TGTGCCAGTAGTCCCCTTTTCAGGGAGGGGGGCACTGAAGCTTTCTTT	CASSPLFREGGTEAFF
.	TRBV5-1	TRBD1	TRBJ1-2	TGCGCCAGCAGCATGATCCAGGGGGCGCGTGGCTACACCTTC	CASSMIQGARGYTF
.	TRBV15	TRBD1	TRBJ1-5	TGTGCCACCAGCAGAGCAGGGGGCCATCAGCCCCAGCATTTT	CATSRAGGHQPQHF
.	TRBV5-8	.	TRBJ1-2	TGTGCCAGCAGCACCCTACAGGGTTCTAACTATGGCTACACCTTC	CASSTLQGSNYGYTF
.	TRBV2	.	TRBJ1-2	TGTGCCAGCAGTGAAGCCAGGGGAGGGAACTATGGCTACACCTTC	CASSEARGGNYGYTF
.	TRBV27	.	TRBJ1-1	TGTGCCAGCAGTTTATTTCGGCAGGGCGGCACTGAAGCTTTCTTT	CASSLFRQGGTEAFF